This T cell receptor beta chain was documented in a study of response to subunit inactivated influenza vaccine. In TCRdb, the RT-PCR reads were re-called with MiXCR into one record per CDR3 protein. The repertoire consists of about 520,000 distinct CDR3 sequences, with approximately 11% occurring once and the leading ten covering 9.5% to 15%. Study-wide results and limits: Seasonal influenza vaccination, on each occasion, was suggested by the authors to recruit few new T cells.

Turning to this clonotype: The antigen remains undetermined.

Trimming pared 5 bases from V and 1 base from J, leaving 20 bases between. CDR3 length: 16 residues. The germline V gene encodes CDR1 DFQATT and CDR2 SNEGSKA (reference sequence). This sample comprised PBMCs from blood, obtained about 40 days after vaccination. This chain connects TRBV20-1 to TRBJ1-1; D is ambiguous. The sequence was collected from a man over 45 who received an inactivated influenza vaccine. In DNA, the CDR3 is TGCAGTGCTCCCAGCGATTTGGCAGGAGGGAACACTGAAGCTTTCTTT. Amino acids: CSAPSDLAGGNTEAFF.